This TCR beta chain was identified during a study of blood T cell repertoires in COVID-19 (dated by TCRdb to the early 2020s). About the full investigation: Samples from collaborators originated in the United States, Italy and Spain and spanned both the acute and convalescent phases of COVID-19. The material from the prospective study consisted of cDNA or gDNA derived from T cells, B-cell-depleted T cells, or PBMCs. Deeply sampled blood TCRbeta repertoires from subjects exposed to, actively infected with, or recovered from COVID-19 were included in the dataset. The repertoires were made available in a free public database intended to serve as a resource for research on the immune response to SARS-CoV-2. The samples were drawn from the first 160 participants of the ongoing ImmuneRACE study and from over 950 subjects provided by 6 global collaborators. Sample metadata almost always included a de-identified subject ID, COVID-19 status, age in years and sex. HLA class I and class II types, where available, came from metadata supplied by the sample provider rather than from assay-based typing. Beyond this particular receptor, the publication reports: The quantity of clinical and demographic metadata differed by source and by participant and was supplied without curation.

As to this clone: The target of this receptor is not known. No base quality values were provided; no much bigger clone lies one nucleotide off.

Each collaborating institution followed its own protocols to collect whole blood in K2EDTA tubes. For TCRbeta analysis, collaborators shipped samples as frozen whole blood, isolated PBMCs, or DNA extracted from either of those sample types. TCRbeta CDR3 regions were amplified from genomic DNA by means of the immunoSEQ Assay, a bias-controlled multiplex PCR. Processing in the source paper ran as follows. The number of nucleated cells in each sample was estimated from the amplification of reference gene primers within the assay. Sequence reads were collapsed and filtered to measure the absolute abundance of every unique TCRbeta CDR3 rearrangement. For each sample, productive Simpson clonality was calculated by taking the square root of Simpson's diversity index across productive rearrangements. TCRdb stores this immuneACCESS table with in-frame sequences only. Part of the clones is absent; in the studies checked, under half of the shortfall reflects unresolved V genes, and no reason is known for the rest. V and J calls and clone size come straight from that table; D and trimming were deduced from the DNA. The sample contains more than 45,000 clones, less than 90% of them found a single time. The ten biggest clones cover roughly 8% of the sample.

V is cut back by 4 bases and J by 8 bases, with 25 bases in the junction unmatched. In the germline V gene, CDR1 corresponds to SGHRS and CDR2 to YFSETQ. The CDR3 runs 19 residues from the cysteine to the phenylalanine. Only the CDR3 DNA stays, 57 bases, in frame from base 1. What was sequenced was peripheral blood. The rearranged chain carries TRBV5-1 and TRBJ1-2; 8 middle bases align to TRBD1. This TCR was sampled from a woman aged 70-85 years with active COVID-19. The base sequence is TGCGCCAGCAGCCCATTTACGCTGGACAGGGTAGAAGGCTTGCGGGGCTACACCTTC. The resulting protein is CASSPFTLDRVEGLRGYTF. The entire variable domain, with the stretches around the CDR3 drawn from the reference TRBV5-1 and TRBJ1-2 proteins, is KAGVTQTPRYLIKTRGQQVTLSCSPISGHRSVSWYQQTPGQGLQFLFEYFSETQRNKGNFPGRFSGRQFSNSRSEMNVSTLELGDSALYLCASSPFTLDRVEGLRGYTFGSGTRLTVV.